The entry below describes one T cell receptor (beta chain). The antigen is not known. The germline CDR1 and CDR2 sequences are SQVTM and ANQGSEA. The CDR3 length is 12 residues. The V end was cut by 7 bases, the J end by 8 bases, with 17 bases between. Repertoires were generated with immunoSEQ multiplex PCR, while TCRdb's copy carries only in-frame clones and drops some. This table holds some 170,000 clones, around nine tenths found once. These data come from a study of cytomegalovirus exposure and HLA in healthy donors. Study outcomes and limitations: The investigators catalogued 164 TCR beta chains as cytomegalovirus-associated.

The TCR was taken from a man aged 18 to 30 in good health and CMV-seropositive. Source material: PBMCs. V and J are TRBV29-1 and TRBJ1-2; D remains unclear. CDR3 sequence: CSAFSGARGYTF. CDR3 DNA sequence: TGCAGCGCTTTTAGCGGAGCTAGGGGCTACACCTTC.